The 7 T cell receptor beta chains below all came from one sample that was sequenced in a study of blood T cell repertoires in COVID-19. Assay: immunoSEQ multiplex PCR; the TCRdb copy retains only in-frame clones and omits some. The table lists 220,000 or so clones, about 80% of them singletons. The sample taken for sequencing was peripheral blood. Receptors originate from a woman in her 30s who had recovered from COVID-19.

CDR3 DNA: TGTGCCAGCAGTTTATCCATAGCTAGCGGGAACGGGGAGCTGTTTTTT. Its translation: CASSLSIASGNGELFF. V usage is TRBV27 and J usage is TRBJ2-2, with 9 positions matching TRBD2. Germline V CDR1 and CDR2: MNHEY, SMNVEV (reference sequence). This CDR3 spans 16 amino acids. The ends lost 0 bases at V and 7 bases at J; junction bases unmatched: 6.

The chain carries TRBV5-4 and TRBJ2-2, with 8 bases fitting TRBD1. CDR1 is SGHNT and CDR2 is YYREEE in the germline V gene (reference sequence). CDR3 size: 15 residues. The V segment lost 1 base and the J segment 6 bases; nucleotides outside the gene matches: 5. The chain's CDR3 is CASSLPGQVAGELFF. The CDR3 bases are TGTGCCAGCAGCTTGCCGGGACAGGTGGCCGGGGAGCTGTTTTTT.

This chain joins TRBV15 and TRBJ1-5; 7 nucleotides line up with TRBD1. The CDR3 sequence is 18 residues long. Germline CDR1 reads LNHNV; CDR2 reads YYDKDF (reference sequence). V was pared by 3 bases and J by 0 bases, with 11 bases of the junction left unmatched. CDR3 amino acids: CATSSLGQENYSNQPQHF. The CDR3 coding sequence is TGTGCCACCAGCAGTCTTGGACAGGAGAATTATAGCAATCAGCCCCAGCATTTT.

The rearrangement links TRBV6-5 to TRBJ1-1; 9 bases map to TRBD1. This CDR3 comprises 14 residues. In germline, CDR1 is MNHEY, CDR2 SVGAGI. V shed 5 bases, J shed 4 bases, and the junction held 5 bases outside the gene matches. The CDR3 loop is CASSTATGGTEAFF. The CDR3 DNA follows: TGTGCCAGCAGTACCGCGACAGGGGGCACTGAAGCTTTCTTT.

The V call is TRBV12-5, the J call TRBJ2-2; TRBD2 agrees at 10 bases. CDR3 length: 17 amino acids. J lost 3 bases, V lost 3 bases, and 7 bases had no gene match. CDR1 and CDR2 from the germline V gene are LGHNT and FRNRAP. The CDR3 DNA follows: TGTGCTAGTGGTTTAGGACTAGCGGCCCCTTACACCGGGGAGCTGTTTTTT. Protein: CASGLGLAAPYTGELFF.

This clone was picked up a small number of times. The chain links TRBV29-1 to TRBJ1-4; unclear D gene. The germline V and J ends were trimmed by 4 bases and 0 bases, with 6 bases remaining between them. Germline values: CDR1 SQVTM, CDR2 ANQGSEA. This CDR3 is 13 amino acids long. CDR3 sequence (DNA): TGCAGCGTTGGGGCGCCAACTAATGAAAAACTGTTTTTT. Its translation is CSVGAPTNEKLFF.

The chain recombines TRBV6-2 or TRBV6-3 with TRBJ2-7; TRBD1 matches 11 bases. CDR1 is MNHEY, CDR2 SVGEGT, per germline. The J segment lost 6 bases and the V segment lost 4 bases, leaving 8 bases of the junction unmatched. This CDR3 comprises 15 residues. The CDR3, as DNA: TGTGCCAGCAGTTCCGGACAGGGGGCGCAATCCGAGCAGTACTTC. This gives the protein CASSSGQGAQSEQYF.